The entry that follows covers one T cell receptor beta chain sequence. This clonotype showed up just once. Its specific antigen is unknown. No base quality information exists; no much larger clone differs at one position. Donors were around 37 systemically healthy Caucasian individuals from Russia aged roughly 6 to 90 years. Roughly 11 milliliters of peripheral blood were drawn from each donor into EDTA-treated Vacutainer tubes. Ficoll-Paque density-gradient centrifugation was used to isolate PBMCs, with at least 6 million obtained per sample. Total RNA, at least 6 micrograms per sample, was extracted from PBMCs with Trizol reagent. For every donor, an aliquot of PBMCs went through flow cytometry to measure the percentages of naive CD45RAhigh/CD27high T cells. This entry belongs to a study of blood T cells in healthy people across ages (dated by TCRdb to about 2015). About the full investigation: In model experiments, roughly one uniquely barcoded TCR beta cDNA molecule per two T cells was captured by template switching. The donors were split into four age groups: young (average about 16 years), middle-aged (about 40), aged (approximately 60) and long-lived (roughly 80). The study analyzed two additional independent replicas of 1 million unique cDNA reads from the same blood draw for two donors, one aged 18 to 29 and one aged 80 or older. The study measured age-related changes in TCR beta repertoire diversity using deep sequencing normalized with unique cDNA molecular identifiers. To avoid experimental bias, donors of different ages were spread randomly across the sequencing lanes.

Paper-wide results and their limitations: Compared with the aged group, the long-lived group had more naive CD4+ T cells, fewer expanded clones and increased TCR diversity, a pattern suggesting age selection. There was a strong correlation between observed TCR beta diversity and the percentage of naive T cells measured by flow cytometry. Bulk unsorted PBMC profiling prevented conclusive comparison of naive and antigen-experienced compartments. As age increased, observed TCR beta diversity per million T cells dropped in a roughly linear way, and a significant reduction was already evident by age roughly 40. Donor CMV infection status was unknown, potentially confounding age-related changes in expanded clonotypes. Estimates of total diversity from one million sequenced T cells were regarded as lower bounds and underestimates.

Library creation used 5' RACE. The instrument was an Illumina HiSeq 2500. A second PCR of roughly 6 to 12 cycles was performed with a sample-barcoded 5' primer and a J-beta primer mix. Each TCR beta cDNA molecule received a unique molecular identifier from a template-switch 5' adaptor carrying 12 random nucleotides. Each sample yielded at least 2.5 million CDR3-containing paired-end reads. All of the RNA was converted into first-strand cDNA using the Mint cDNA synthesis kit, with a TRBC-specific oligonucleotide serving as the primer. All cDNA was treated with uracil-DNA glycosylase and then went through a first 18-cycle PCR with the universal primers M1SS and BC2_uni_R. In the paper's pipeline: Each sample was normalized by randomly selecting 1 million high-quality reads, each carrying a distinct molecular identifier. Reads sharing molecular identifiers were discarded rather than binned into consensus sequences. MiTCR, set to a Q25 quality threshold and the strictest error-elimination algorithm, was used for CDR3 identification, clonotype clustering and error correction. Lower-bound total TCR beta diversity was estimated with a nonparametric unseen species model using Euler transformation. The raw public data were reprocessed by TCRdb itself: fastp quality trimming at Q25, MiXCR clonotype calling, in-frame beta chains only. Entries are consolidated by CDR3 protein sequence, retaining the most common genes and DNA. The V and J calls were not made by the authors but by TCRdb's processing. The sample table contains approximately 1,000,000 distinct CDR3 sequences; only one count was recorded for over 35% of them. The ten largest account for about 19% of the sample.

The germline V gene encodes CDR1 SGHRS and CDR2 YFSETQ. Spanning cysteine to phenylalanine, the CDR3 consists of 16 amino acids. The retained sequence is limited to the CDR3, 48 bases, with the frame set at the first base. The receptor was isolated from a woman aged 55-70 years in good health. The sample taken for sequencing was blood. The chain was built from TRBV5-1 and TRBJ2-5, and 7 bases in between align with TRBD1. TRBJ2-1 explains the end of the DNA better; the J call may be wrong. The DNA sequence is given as TGCGCCAGCAGCCCCCTTCCGTCACTGACAGGGCATGAGCAGTTCTTC. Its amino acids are CASSPLPSLTGHEQFF.